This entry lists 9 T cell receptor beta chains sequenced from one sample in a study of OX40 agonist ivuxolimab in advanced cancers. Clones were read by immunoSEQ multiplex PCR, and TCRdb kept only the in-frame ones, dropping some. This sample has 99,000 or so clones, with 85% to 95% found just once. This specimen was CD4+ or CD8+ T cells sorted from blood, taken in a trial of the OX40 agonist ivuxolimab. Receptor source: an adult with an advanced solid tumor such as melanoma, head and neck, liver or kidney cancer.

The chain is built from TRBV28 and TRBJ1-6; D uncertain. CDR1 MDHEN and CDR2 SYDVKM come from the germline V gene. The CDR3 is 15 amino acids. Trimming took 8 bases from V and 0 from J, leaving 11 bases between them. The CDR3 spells CASGSPSSYNSPLHF. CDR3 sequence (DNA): TGTGCCAGCGGTTCGCCGAGCTCCTATAATTCACCCCTCCACTTT.

Written as DNA, the CDR3 is TGTGCCTGGAGTGTACTTGGCAGGGGGCAGCGAGGGGTTGAAGCTTTCTTT. It translates to CAWSVLGRGQRGVEAFF. The chain has TRBV30 and TRBJ1-1, with 8 nucleotides matching TRBD1. V shed 0 bases and J 7 bases; nucleotides not matched to a gene: 16. Germline CDR1 is GTSNPN and CDR2 is SVGIG (reference sequence). The CDR3 spans 17 residues.

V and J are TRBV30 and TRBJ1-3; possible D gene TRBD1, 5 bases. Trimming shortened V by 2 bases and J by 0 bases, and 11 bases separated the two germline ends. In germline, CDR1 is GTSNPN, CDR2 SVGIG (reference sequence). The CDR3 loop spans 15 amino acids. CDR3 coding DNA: TGTGCCTGGAGTCGGGGCGCTACCTCTGGAAACACCATATATTTT. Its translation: CAWSRGATSGNTIYF.

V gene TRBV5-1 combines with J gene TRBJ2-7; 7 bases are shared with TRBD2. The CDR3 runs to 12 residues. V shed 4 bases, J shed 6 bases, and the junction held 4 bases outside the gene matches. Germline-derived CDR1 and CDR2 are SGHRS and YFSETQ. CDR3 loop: CASSRGVFEQYF. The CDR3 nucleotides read TGCGCCAGCAGCCGGGGGGTCTTCGAGCAGTACTTC. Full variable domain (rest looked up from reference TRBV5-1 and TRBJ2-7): KAGVTQTPRYLIKTRGQQVTLSCSPISGHRSVSWYQQTPGQGLQFLFEYFSETQRNKGNFPGRFSGRQFSNSRSEMNVSTLELGDSALYLCASSRGVFEQYFGPGTRLTVT.

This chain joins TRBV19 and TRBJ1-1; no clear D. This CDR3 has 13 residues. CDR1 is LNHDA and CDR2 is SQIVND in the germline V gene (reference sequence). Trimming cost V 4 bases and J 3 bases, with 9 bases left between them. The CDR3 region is CASSKHSDTEAFF. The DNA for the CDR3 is TGTGCCAGTAGTAAGCACAGCGACACTGAAGCTTTCTTT.

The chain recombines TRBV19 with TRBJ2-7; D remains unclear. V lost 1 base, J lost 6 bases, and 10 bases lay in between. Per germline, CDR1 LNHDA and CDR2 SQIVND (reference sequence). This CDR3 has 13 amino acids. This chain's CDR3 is CASSIALRREQYV. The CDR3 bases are TGTGCCAGTAGTATAGCCCTCCGCCGCGAGCAGTACGTC.

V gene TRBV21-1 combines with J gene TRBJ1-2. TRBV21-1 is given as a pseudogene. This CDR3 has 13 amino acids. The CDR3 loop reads CASSKSIYVGYTF. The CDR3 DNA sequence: TGTGCCAGCAGCAAATCAATTTATGTCGGCTACACCTTC.

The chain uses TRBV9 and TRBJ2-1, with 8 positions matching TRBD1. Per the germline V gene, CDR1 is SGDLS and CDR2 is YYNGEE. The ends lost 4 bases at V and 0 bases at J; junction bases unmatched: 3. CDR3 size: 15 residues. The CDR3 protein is CASSPQGASYNEQFF. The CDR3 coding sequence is TGTGCCAGCAGCCCTCAGGGGGCCTCCTACAATGAGCAGTTCTTC.

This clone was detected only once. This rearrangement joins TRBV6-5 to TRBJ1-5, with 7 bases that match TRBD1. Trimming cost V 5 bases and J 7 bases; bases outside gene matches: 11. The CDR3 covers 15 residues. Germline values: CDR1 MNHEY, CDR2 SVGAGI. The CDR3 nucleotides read TGTGCCAGCAGTCGTGACAGGGCTTCCGGGCAGCCCCAGCATTTT. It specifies CASSRDRASGQPQHF.